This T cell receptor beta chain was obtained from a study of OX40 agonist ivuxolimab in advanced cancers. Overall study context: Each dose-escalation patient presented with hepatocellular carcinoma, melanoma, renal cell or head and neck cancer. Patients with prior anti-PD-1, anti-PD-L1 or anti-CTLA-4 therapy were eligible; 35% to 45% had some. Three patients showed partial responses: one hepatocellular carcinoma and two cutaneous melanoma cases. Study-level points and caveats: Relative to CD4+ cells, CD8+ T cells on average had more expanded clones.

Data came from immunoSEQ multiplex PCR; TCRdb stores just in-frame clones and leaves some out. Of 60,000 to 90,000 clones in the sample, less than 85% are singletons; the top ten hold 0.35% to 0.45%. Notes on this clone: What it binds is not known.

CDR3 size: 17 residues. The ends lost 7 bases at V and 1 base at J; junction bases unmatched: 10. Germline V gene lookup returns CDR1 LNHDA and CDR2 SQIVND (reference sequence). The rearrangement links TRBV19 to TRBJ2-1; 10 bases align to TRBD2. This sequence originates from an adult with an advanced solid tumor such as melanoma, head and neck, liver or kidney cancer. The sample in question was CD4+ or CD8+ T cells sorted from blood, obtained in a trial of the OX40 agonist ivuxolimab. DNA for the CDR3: TGTGCCAGTACCGATCTTACTAGCGGGAAATCCTACAATGAGCAGTTCTTC. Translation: CASTDLTSGKSYNEQFF.